This TCR beta chain was documented in a study of T cell changes during pregnancy in multiple sclerosis. V lost 4 bases and J lost 0, with 6 bases in between. Germline assignment: CDR1 LNHDA and CDR2 SQIVND (reference sequence). This CDR3 is built from 14 residues. TCRdb's copy holds only in-frame clones and misses some; the assay was immunoSEQ multiplex PCR. The data hold over 50,000 clones, with 85% to 95% observed a single time. This receptor was taken from a female donor with multiple sclerosis, enrolled in a pregnancy study. Material: CD4+ T cells from peripheral blood mononuclear cells, obtained in the third trimester of pregnancy. The chain recombines TRBV19 with TRBJ2-2, with D uncertain. The CDR3 DNA reads as TGTGCCAGTAGTAAGAGATCGAACACCGGGGAGCTGTTTTTT. Translated: CASSKRSNTGELFF.